Shown below are 32 T cell receptor beta chains from a single sample sequenced in a study of cytomegalovirus exposure and HLA in healthy donors. The PCR contained 60 Vbeta and 13 Jbeta primers. TCRdb's copy holds only in-frame clones and misses some; the assay was immunoSEQ multiplex PCR. Here the sample spans around 100,000 clones, about 74% being singletons. The sequenced sample consisted of PBMCs. These receptors were collected from a female donor in good health and CMV-seropositive.

This clone was observed a single time. The V gene is TRBV7-9, the J gene TRBJ2-2; the D gene is possibly TRBD1 (6 bases). Between the trimmed V and J ends, which lost 5 bases and 6 bases, there was a span of 16 bases. CDR3 length: 15 residues. The germline V gene has CDR1 SEHNR and CDR2 FQNEAQ (reference sequence). The CDR3 spells CASSGKTGSAGELFF. In DNA, the CDR3 is TGTGCCAGCAGCGGAAAAACAGGGTCCGCCGGGGAGCTGTTTTTT.

The chain combines TRBV29-1 with TRBJ2-1; 9 positions agree with TRBD1. Germline V gene sequence: CDR1 SQVTM, CDR2 ANQGSEA. Germline trimming cut 7 bases from V and 5 bases from J; bases unmatched to any gene: 9. The CDR3 is 14 amino acids. In DNA, the CDR3 is TGCAGCGCCCGATCGGGGACAGGGAACAATGAGCAGTTCTTC. Translation gives CSARSGTGNNEQFF.

The gene calls are TRBV2 and TRBJ2-3; D gene unclear. This CDR3 has 14 amino acids. The germline V and J ends were trimmed by 1 base and 0 bases, with 5 bases remaining between them. CDR1 is SNHLY and CDR2 is FYNNEI in the germline V gene. The CDR3 reads CASSEGSSTDTQYF. CDR3 nucleotides: TGTGCCAGCAGTGAAGGAAGCAGCACAGATACGCAGTATTTT.

J is TRBJ1-2 and V is TRBV6-5, with D perhaps matching TRBD1 (5 bases). CDR1 is MNHEY and CDR2 is SVGAGI in the germline V gene. The CDR3 contains 14 residues. V was shortened by 4 bases and J by 0 bases, with 9 bases between the two germline ends. The CDR3 bases are TGTGCCAGCAGTTCGACAGCCGCTAACTATGGCTACACCTTC. Translated: CASSSTAANYGYTF.

The chain carries TRBV9 and TRBJ2-7; TRBD1 is a possible D gene (5 bases). The CDR3 length is 15 residues. The V end was cut by 2 bases, the J end by 1 base, with 13 bases between. Germline values: CDR1 SGDLS, CDR2 YYNGEE. CDR3 DNA: TGTGCCAGCAGCGTTGCCCTGGGGCAGTCCTACGAGCAGTACTTC. Its translation: CASSVALGQSYEQYF.

The CDR3, as DNA: TGTGCCAGCAGCTTAGGGAGGGGGACAGGGGAAAACATTCAGTACTTC. This codes for CASSLGRGTGENIQYF. The V call is TRBV7-8, the J call TRBJ2-4, with 10 bases that match TRBD1. The CDR3 spans 16 residues. The V segment lost 1 base and the J segment 5 bases; nucleotides outside the gene matches: 5. Germline V gene lookup returns CDR1 SGHVS and CDR2 FQNEAQ.

The chain has TRBV19 and TRBJ2-2, with TRBD2 matching 8 bases. V trimming: 5 bases; J trimming: 0 bases; junction bases outside the gene matches: 2. Germline CDR1 and CDR2: LNHDA and SQIVND (reference sequence). The CDR3 length is 15 residues. The CDR3 DNA is TGTGCCAGTAGTTCAGCGGGAGCGAACACCGGGGAGCTGTTTTTT. Protein: CASSSAGANTGELFF. The variable domain in full, completed from reference TRBV19 and TRBJ2-2, reads DGGITQSPKYLFRKEGQNVTLSCEQNLNHDAMYWYRQDPGQGLRLIYYSQIVNDFQKGDIAEGYSVSREKKESFPLTVTSAQKNPTAFYLCASSSAGANTGELFFGEGSRLTVL.

This clone was picked up a small number of times. The chain carries TRBV25-1 and TRBJ1-1; D ambiguous. Germline V gives CDR1 MGHDK, CDR2 SYGVNS. This CDR3 is 13 amino acids long. V was trimmed by 5 bases and J by 1 base, leaving 8 bases between them. CDR3 loop: CASSKGGNTEAFF. The DNA for the CDR3 is TGTGCCAGCAGTAAAGGCGGGAACACTGAAGCTTTCTTT. Combining the CDR3 with reference TRBV25-1 and TRBJ1-1 gives the whole variable domain EADIYQTPRYLVIGTGKKITLECSQTMGHDKMYWYQQDPGMELHLIHYSYGVNSTEKGDLSSESTVSRIRTEHFPLTLESARPSHTSQYLCASSKGGNTEAFFGQGTRLTVV.

The V and J genes are TRBV5-4 and TRBJ2-2; no reliable D call. In germline, CDR1 is SGHNT, CDR2 YYREEE (reference sequence). V was trimmed by 1 base and J by 0 bases, leaving 7 bases between them. CDR3 length: 15 residues. The CDR3 nucleotides read TGTGCCAGCAGCTTGATCGCAGCGAACACCGGGGAGCTGTTTTTT. Translated: CASSLIAANTGELFF.

The chain uses TRBV27 and TRBJ2-1; no reliable D call. This CDR3 region has 14 residues. Germline values: CDR1 MNHEY, CDR2 SMNVEV (reference sequence). Trimming took off 2 bases at V and 4 bases at J, with 9 bases between the two ends. CDR3 protein: CASSLSPGYNEQFF. The CDR3 DNA reads TGTGCCAGCAGTTTAAGCCCAGGATACAATGAGCAGTTCTTC.

V and J are TRBV5-1 and TRBJ2-3; 7 bases line up with TRBD1. Germline-derived CDR1 and CDR2 are SGHRS and YFSETQ. V was clipped by 7 bases and J by 1 base; unmatched bases: 0. The CDR3 covers 12 residues. The CDR3 loop is CASGQGTDTQYF. DNA of the CDR3: TGCGCCAGCGGACAGGGCACAGATACGCAGTATTTT.

With regard to this clone: Other DNA variants within this sample encode the same CDR3. V and J are TRBV2 and TRBJ2-1; 7 bases line up with TRBD2. Looked up from germline, CDR1 is SNHLY and CDR2 is FYNNEI. The CDR3 sequence is 14 residues long. Unmatched junction bases numbered 8, after V lost 6 bases and J lost 6 bases. The CDR3 sequence is CASRKLGGLNEQFF. CDR3 DNA: TGTGCCAGCAGAAAACTGGGAGGGCTCAATGAGCAGTTCTTC.

This rearrangement joins TRBV14 to TRBJ1-1, with D uncertain. Between the trimmed V and J ends, which lost 1 base and 4 bases, there was a span of 10 bases. Germline CDR1 reads SGHDN; CDR2 reads FVKESK. CDR3 length equals 14 residues. The CDR3 is CASSQATSGTEAFF. In nucleotides, the CDR3 is TGTGCCAGCAGCCAAGCCACCTCGGGCACTGAAGCTTTCTTT.

The chain uses TRBV5-8 and TRBJ1-3; no firm D call. CDR1 and CDR2 from the germline V gene are SGHTS and YDEGEE. V lost 4 bases and J 3 bases, leaving 8 bases between the germline ends. CDR3 size: 13 residues. CDR3 sequence reads: CASSPEGGNTIYF. In nucleotides, the CDR3 is TGTGCCAGCAGCCCTGAGGGTGGAAACACCATATATTTT.

The chain has TRBV6-5 and TRBJ2-1, with D possibly TRBD1 on 6 matching bases. The CDR3 spans 13 residues. V was cut by 5 bases and J by 6 bases, with 11 bases left in between. Germline V gene lookup returns CDR1 MNHEY and CDR2 SVGAGI. Written as DNA, the CDR3 is TGTGCCAGCAGTGCAGGGGTCCCCAATGAGCAGTTCTTC. Protein product: CASSAGVPNEQFF.

V usage is TRBV28 and J usage is TRBJ1-2; TRBD1 aligns across 7 bases. Germline V CDR1 and CDR2: MDHEN, SYDVKM. The length of the CDR3 is 15 residues. V dropped 5 bases and J dropped 4; count of bases not matched to a gene: 10. The CDR3, as DNA: TGTGCCAGCAGTCCCGGTAGGGGGCGCGTCTATGGCTACACCTTC. This encodes CASSPGRGRVYGYTF.

This clone was recorded once. The DNA for the CDR3 is TGTGCCAGCAGCCTTAACAGTCCCTACGAGCAGTACTTC. Translating it yields CASSLNSPYEQYF. J is TRBJ2-7 and V is TRBV11-2; D remains unclear. Germline V lookup: CDR1 SGHAT, CDR2 FQNNGV. Trimming took 5 bases from V and 2 from J, leaving 10 bases between them. This CDR3 has 13 amino acids.

The chain is built from TRBV19 and TRBJ1-1; D remains ambiguous. The CDR3 has 13 amino acids. V lost 1 base, J lost 1 base, and 4 bases lay in between. Germline loops: CDR1 LNHDA, CDR2 SQIVND (reference sequence). The CDR3 spells CASSIARNTEAFF. The CDR3 DNA follows: TGTGCCAGTAGTATAGCTAGGAACACTGAAGCTTTCTTT.

V and J are TRBV5-5 and TRBJ1-3; D perhaps matches TRBD1 (5 bases). The CDR3 length is 16 residues. V dropped 3 bases and J dropped 0 bases, with 13 bases sitting between them. Germline V CDR1 and CDR2: SGHKS, YYEKEE (reference sequence). CDR3 sequence reads: CASSSGPGVSGNTIYF. CDR3 in DNA: TGTGCCAGCAGCTCCGGGCCGGGGGTCTCTGGAAACACCATATATTTT. Filled out from reference TRBV5-5 and TRBJ1-3, the complete variable domain reads DAGVTQSPTHLIKTRGQQVTLRCSPISGHKSVSWYQQVLGQGPQFIFQYYEKEERGRGNFPDRFSARQFPNYSSELNVNALLLGDSALYLCASSSGPGVSGNTIYFGEGSWLTVV.

This chain connects TRBV9 to TRBJ2-1, with TRBD2 as a possible D gene (5 bases). The V end lost 0 bases, the J end lost 9 bases, and 10 bases lay between the germline ends. The CDR3 sequence is 13 residues long. Germline V gives CDR1 SGDLS, CDR2 YYNGEE. The CDR3: CASSVGSRAEQFF. DNA for the CDR3: TGTGCCAGCAGCGTAGGCTCGAGGGCTGAGCAGTTCTTC. The whole variable domain, filled in from reference TRBV9 and TRBJ2-1, reads DSGVTQTPKHLITATGQRVTLRCSPRSGDLSVYWYQQSLDQGLQFLIQYYNGEERAKGNILERFSAQQFPDLHSELNLSSLELGDSALYFCASSVGSRAEQFFGPGTRLTVL.

The chain uses TRBV9 and TRBJ1-1; a weak D match, TRBD1 (6 bases). The CDR3 covers 15 residues. Trimming took 5 bases from V and 4 from J, leaving 18 bases between them. Germline V gives CDR1 SGDLS, CDR2 YYNGEE. In nucleotides, the CDR3 is TGTGCCAGCAGTCCCAGATGGGGGGGGGCCACTGAAGCTTTCTTT. Its protein product is CASSPRWGGATEAFF.

The sample holds a few counts of this clone. The chain links TRBV2 to TRBJ2-2; 8 positions agree with TRBD2. The CDR3 sequence is 16 residues long. CDR1 is SNHLY and CDR2 is FYNNEI in the germline V gene. The V and J ends lost 3 bases and 4 bases, in that order; junction bases with no gene match: 7. The CDR3 DNA follows: TGTGCCAGCAGTGAGTGGGGCGGGGGGAGCACCGGGGAGCTGTTTTTT. This gives the protein CASSEWGGGSTGELFF.

V gene TRBV18 combines with J gene TRBJ1-1; D remains ambiguous. V gave up 11 bases and J gave up 8 bases, with 24 bases separating them. Looked up from germline, CDR1 is KGHSH and CDR2 is LQKENI. This CDR3 is built from 14 residues. The CDR3 loop is CASQPPNSDSEAFF. The CDR3 DNA follows: TGTGCCTCCCAACCCCCTAATTCAGACTCAGAAGCTTTCTTT. The variable domain in full, with the rest retrieved from reference TRBV18 and TRBJ1-1, is NAGVMQNPRHLVRRRGQEARLRCSPMKGHSHVYWYRQLPEEGLKFMVYLQKENIIDESGMPKERFSAEFPKEGPSILRIQQVVRGDSAAYFCASQPPNSDSEAFFGQGTRLTVV.

This rearrangement joins TRBV7-3 to TRBJ2-1; 10 nucleotides agree with TRBD2. The germline V gene encodes CDR1 SGHTA and CDR2 FQGTGA. The trim removed 5 bases at V and 2 bases at J, leaving 3 bases unmatched. The CDR3 is 15 amino acids. The CDR3: CASSRLAGAYNEQFF. The CDR3 nucleotides read TGTGCCAGCAGCCGTCTAGCGGGGGCCTACAATGAGCAGTTCTTC.

V usage is TRBV18 and J usage is TRBJ2-5; D gene ambiguous. The CDR3 has 15 residues. CDR1 is KGHSH, CDR2 LQKENI, per germline. V lost 3 bases and J lost 0, with 11 bases in between. CDR3 nucleotide sequence: TGTGCCAGCTCACCTCCTGTGGGCAACCAAGAGACCCAGTACTTC. This sequence encodes CASSPPVGNQETQYF. Complete variable domain (other parts from reference TRBV18 and TRBJ2-5): NAGVMQNPRHLVRRRGQEARLRCSPMKGHSHVYWYRQLPEEGLKFMVYLQKENIIDESGMPKERFSAEFPKEGPSILRIQQVVRGDSAAYFCASSPPVGNQETQYFGPGTRLLVL.

The chain carries TRBV7-6 and TRBJ2-2; the match to TRBD2 covers 9 bases. This CDR3 comprises 15 residues. Germline-derived CDR1 and CDR2 are SGHVS and FNYEAQ. After removal of 2 bases from V and 7 bases from J, the junction contained 5 bases not matched to a gene. CDR3 nucleotide sequence: TGTGCCAGCAGCTTAATAGCGGGAGAAGGCGGGGAGCTGTTTTTT. Translation gives CASSLIAGEGGELFF.

This clone was detected once. J is TRBJ2-7 and V is TRBV9; D possibly corresponds to TRBD2 (5 bases). Looked up from germline, CDR1 is SGDLS and CDR2 is YYNGEE. V was shortened by 4 bases and J by 7 bases, with 21 bases between the two germline ends. The CDR3 is made up of 15 amino acids. The CDR3 spells CASSPAPSAAGEQYF. As DNA, the CDR3 is TGTGCCAGCAGCCCCGCACCGTCCGCCGCGGGTGAGCAGTACTTC.

This chain links TRBV19 with TRBJ2-2; D perhaps matches TRBD1 (6 bases). Between the trimmed V and J ends, which lost 5 bases and 0 bases, there was a span of 22 bases. From germline, CDR1 is LNHDA and CDR2 SQIVND (reference sequence). The CDR3 sequence is 19 residues long. For the CDR3, the DNA is TGTGCCAGTAGTGAATACGGGTTCTGGGACACCGCGAACACCGGGGAGCTGTTTTTT. This sequence encodes CASSEYGFWDTANTGELFF.

A note on this clone: The same CDR3 arises from other DNA sequences in this sample as well. This chain uses TRBV7-8 with TRBJ2-7, with 8 bases matching TRBD1. CDR1 and CDR2 from the germline V gene are SGHVS and FQNEAQ. Trimming cost V 1 base and J 5 bases; bases outside gene matches: 13. This CDR3 has 17 amino acids. CDR3 DNA: TGTGCCAGCAGCTTAGGGGTGGGTAGACAGGGGTTAAACGAGCAGTACTTC. Protein: CASSLGVGRQGLNEQYF. Full variable domain (outside the CDR3, taken from reference TRBV7-8 and TRBJ2-7): GAGVSQSPRYKVAKRGQDVALRCDPISGHVSLFWYQQALGQGPEFLTYFQNEAQLDKSGLPSDRFFAERPEGSVSTLKIQRTQQEDSAVYLCASSLGVGRQGLNEQYFGPGTRLTVT.

V and J are TRBV25-1 and TRBJ1-3; D is possibly TRBD1 (5 bases). The germline gives CDR1 MGHDK, CDR2 SYGVNS. The CDR3 is 17 residues long. V gave up 2 bases and J gave up 0 bases, with 14 bases separating them. CDR3: CASSENAGRVSGNTIYF. The CDR3 nucleotides read TGTGCCAGCAGTGAAAACGCAGGGCGAGTCTCTGGAAACACCATATATTTT.

The rearrangement links TRBV7-3 to TRBJ2-1; maybe TRBD1 (6 bases). Trimming left V 2 bases short and J 5 bases short, with 19 bases between. Germline loops: CDR1 SGHTA, CDR2 FQGTGA. There are 17 residues in the CDR3. For the CDR3, the DNA is TGTGCCAGCAGCTTAGAGGCAGCCACCCAGGGGAACAATGAGCAGTTCTTC. This gives the protein CASSLEAATQGNNEQFF. Filled out from reference TRBV7-3 and TRBJ2-1, the complete variable domain reads GAGVSQTPSNKVTEKGKYVELRCDPISGHTALYWYRQSLGQGPEFLIYFQGTGAADDSGLPNDRFFAVRPEGSVSTLKIQRTERGDSAVYLCASSLEAATQGNNEQFFGPGTRLTVL.

This chain connects TRBV5-1 to TRBJ2-1; 11 nucleotides match TRBD2. V lost 0 bases and J lost 3; bases outside the gene matches: 2. Germline lookup yields CDR1 SGHRS and CDR2 YFSETQ. This CDR3 region has 16 residues. The CDR3 DNA reads as TGCGCCAGCAGCTTGGGTACTAGCGGGGGCTACAATGAGCAGTTCTTC. It is translated as CASSLGTSGGYNEQFF.